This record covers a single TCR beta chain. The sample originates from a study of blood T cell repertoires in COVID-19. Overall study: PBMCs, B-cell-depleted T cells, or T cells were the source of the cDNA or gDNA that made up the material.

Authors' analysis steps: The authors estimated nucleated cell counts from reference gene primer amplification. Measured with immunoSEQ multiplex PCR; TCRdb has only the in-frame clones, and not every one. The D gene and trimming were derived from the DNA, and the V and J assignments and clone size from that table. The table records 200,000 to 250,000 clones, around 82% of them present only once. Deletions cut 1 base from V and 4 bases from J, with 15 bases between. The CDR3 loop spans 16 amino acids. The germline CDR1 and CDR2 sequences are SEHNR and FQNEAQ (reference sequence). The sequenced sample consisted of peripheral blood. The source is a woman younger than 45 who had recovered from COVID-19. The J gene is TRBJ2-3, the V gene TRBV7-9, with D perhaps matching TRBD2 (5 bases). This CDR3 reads CASSLDGGTDADTQYF. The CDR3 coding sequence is TGTGCCAGCAGCTTAGATGGAGGAACTGATGCAGATACGCAGTATTTT.